This T cell receptor beta chain was identified during a study of Graves' ophthalmopathy and Graves' hyperthyroidism. Scientists amplified the TCR beta CDR3 regions from RNA transcripts. An opening RT-PCR round employed HTBI primers and preceded a second-round multiplex PCR. TCRdb re-analysed the multiplex PCR reads in MiXCR, keeping a single row per CDR3 protein. The table shows hundreds of thousands of distinct CDR3 sequences, with roughly 39% occurring only once. This clonotype showed up many times. The CDR3 consists of 15 residues. Trimming pared 3 bases from V and 1 base from J, leaving 8 bases between. The germline gives CDR1 SGHTS, CDR2 YDEGEE.

Material: peripheral blood. The sequence was collected from an adult man with Graves' ophthalmopathy. The rearrangement links TRBV5-8 to TRBJ2-6; D is possibly TRBD1 (5 bases). The CDR3 coding sequence is TGTGCCAGCAGCTACGACAGATCTGGGGCCAACGTCCTGACTTTC. Protein: CASSYDRSGANVLTF.